This TCR beta chain came from a study of blood T cell repertoires in COVID-19. Looking at the study overall: Donors in the United States, Italy and Spain gave samples during acute or convalescent COVID-19.

TCRdb's table, derived via immunoSEQ multiplex PCR, lists solely in-frame clones and lacks some. The profile shows about 160,000 clones, about 86% of them singletons. Seattle's cohort entered during active infection and was followed longitudinally. What was sequenced was peripheral blood. This TCR came from an older woman with COVID-19, enrolled during active disease.

The CDR3 protein is CASGLGWAGPTYGYTF. In nucleotides, the CDR3 is TGTGCTAGTGGTTTGGGATGGGCAGGGCCTACCTATGGCTACACCTTC. This chain links TRBV12-5 with TRBJ1-2; the D gene is possibly TRBD1 (5 bases). There are 16 residues in the CDR3. Trimming stripped 1 base from V and 4 bases from J, with 16 bases between. Germline CDR1 reads LGHNT; CDR2 reads FRNRAP.